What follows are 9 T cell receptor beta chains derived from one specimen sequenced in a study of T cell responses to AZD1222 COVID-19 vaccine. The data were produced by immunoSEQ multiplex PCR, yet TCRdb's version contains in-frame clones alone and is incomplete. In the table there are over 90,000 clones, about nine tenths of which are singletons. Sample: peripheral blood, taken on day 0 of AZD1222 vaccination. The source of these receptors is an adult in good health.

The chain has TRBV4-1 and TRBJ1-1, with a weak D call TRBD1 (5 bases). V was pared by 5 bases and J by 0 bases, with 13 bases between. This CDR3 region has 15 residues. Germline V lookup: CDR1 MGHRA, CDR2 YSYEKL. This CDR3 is CASSLAGGMNTEAFF. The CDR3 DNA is TGCGCCAGCAGCTTGGCTGGGGGAATGAACACTGAAGCTTTCTTT.

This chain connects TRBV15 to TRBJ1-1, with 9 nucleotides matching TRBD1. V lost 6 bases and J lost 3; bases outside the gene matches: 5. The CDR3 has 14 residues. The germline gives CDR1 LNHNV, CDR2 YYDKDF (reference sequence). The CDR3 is CATRQGASYTEAFF. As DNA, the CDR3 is TGTGCCACCAGACAGGGGGCTAGTTACACTGAAGCTTTCTTT. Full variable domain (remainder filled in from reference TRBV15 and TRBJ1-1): DAMVIQNPRYQVTQFGKPVTLSCSQTLNHNVMYWYQQKSSQAPKLLFHYYDKDFNNEADTPDNFQSRRPNTSFCFLDIRSPGLGDTAMYLCATRQGASYTEAFFGQGTRLTVV.

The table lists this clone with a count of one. In DNA, the CDR3 is TGTGCCAGCAGCTTAAGCGGGGGTAAATCCTACGAGCAGTACTTC. Protein sequence: CASSLSGGKSYEQYF. The V call is TRBV11-1, the J call TRBJ2-7; TRBD2 agrees at 8 bases. The CDR3 extends over 15 amino acids. Germline-derived CDR1 and CDR2 are SGHAT and FQDESV (reference sequence). After removal of 2 bases from V and 1 base from J, the junction contained 4 bases not matched to a gene. Variable domain in full (rest from reference TRBV11-1 and TRBJ2-7): EAEVAQSPRYKITEKSQAVAFWCDPISGHATLYWYRQILGQGPELLVQFQDESVVDDSQLPKDRFSAERLKGVDSTLKIQPAELGDSAMYLCASSLSGGKSYEQYFGPGTRLTVT.

As DNA, the CDR3 is TGTGCCAGCAGCTTATTACGGGGGAACAATGAGCAGTTCTTC. Protein product: CASSLLRGNNEQFF. The chain joins TRBV13 to TRBJ2-1; D is perhaps TRBD2 (6 bases). The V end was cut by 2 bases, the J end by 5 bases, with 10 bases between. This CDR3 is 14 amino acids long. CDR1 PRHDT and CDR2 FYEKMQ come from the germline V gene (reference sequence).

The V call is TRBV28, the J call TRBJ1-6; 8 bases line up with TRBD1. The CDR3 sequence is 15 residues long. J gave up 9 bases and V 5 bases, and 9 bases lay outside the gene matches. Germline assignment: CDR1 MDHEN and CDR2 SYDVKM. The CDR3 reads CASSTQGAGGSPLHF. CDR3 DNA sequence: TGTGCCAGCAGTACTCAGGGGGCTGGGGGTTCACCCCTCCACTTT.

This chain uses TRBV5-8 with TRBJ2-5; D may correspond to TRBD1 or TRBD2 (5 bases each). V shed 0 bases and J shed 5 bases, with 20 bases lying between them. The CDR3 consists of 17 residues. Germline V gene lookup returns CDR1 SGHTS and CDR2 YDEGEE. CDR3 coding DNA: TGTGCCAGCAGCTTGGCCGGGGCGGTCCTGGGGCAGGAGACCCAGTACTTC. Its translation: CASSLAGAVLGQETQYF.

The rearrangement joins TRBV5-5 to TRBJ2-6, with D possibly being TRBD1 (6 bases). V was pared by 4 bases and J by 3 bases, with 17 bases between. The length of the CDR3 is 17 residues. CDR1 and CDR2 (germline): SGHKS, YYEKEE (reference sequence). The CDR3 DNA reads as TGTGCCAGCAGCCCCAGGCCCCAGGGGAATGGGGCCAACGTCCTGACTTTC. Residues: CASSPRPQGNGANVLTF.

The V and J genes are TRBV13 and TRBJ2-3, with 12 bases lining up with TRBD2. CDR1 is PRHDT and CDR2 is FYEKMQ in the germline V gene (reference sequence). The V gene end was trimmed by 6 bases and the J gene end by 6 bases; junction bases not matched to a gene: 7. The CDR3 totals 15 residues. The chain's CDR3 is CASSYRLAGVDTQYF. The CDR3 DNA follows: TGTGCCAGCAGTTACAGACTAGCGGGGGTGGATACGCAGTATTTT.

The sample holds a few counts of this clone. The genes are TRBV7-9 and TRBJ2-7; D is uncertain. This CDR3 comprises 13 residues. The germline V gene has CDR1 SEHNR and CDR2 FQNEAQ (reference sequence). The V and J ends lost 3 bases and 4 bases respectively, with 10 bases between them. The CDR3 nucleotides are TGTGCCAGCAGCTTCGCAGGTGGGTACGAGCAGTACTTC. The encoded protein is CASSFAGGYEQYF.